These T cell receptor beta chains were read from a single sample in a study of blood T cell repertoires in COVID-19. The protocol was immunoSEQ multiplex PCR, while the TCRdb copy is restricted to in-frame clones and leaves out a portion. The sample has 450,000 to 500,000 clones, about 88% seen once. Sequencing used PBMCs or T cells enriched from blood (not recorded which). All receptors derive from a woman in her sixties who had recovered from COVID-19. Both conserved end residues are part of each CDR3. The D gene is left open where the match is weak. Size is stated for part of the rows, as once, few or many counts, or as a class when the clone is expanded.

>13|-|TRBV5-6|few|TRBJ2-1
TGTGCCAGCAGCTCGACAGCCAACAATGAGCAGTTCTTC
CASSSTANNEQFF
>13|-|TRBV7-2|once|TRBJ1-1
TGTGCCAGCAGCTTGCGGAGGGGCACTGAAGCTTTCTTT
CASSLRRGTEAFF
>15|-|TRBV5-1|-|TRBJ1-4
TGCGCCAGCAGCTTGTCCGGGGGAGATATGGAAAAACTGTTTTTT
CASSLSGGDMEKLFF
>12|-|TRBV6-2/TRBV6-3|once|TRBJ2-3
TGTGCCAGCAGTTACTCGGTCGGTACGCAGTATTTT
CASSYSVGTQYF
>13|TRBD1|TRBV30|-|TRBJ1-2
TGTGCCTGGAGTGTTACACAGGGGTATGGCTACACCTTC
CAWSVTQGYGYTF
>14|-|TRBV2|-|TRBJ2-3
TGTGCCAGCAGTGATTCGCGTCGCGCAGATACGCAGTATTTT
CASSDSRRADTQYF
>13|-|TRBV24-1|-|TRBJ2-1
TGTGCCACCAGTCCCAGGCCCTACAATGAGCAGTTCTTC
CATSPRPYNEQFF
>14|-|TRBV10-3|-|TRBJ1-2
TGTGCCATCAGTAAGGGGGTGGGTAACTATGGCTACACCTTC
CAISKGVGNYGYTF
>14|TRBD1|TRBV29-1|-|TRBJ2-4
TGCAGCGTTGAAAAACAGGGGAGAGAAAACATTCAGTACTTC
CSVEKQGRENIQYF
>14|-|TRBV19|-|TRBJ1-5
TGTGCCAGTAGGGAGCTATATAGCAATCAGCCCCAGCATTTT
CASRELYSNQPQHF
>14|TRBD2|TRBV7-6|-|TRBJ2-7
TGTGCCAGCAGCTTATCCGAGCGGGAAAACGAGCAGTACTTC
CASSLSERENEQYF
>11|-|TRBV28|-|TRBJ1-6
TGTGCCAGCAGTTCCTATTCACCCCTCCACTTT
CASSSYSPLHF
>19|TRBD1|TRBV29-1|-|TRBJ1-3
TGCAGCGTTGAAGAACCTCCGGGTCGGGACAGGGGCTCTGGAAACACCATATATTTT
CSVEEPPGRDRGSGNTIYF
>18|TRBD1|TRBV4-1|-|TRBJ2-3
TGCGCCAGCAGCCAAGATCGGGGACAGGGGAGAAGCACAGATACGCAGTATTTT
CASSQDRGQGRSTDTQYF
>15|-|TRBV2|-|TRBJ1-1
TGTGCCAGCAGTGGGGAGGGGCGCTTCGGCACTGAAGCTTTCTTT
CASSGEGRFGTEAFF
>13|TRBD1|TRBV12-3/TRBV12-4|once|TRBJ2-3
TGTGCCAGCAGCCTAACAGGGGGAGATACGCAGTATTTT
CASSLTGGDTQYF
>11|-|TRBV2|-|TRBJ1-1
TGTGCCAGCAGTGATGTGCGCCGAACTTTCTTT
CASSDVRRTFF
>14|-|TRBV6-5|once|TRBJ2-3
TGTGCCAGCAGCGGTCTGGGGCCCACAGATACGCAGTATTTT
CASSGLGPTDTQYF
>16|TRBD1|TRBV27|-|TRBJ1-2
TGTGCCAGCAGTTCCTACTCCGTCGGACAGGCGCTTGGCTACACCTTC
CASSSYSVGQALGYTF
>16|TRBD1|TRBV2|once|TRBJ1-3
TGTGCCAGCAGTTCGGACAGGGGGATACCCGGAAACACCATATATTTT
CASSSDRGIPGNTIYF
>13|TRBD1|TRBV12-3/TRBV12-4|-|TRBJ1-5
TGTGCCAGCAGTCAGGGGGCTCGGCAGCCCCAGCATTTT
CASSQGARQPQHF
>14|-|TRBV15|-|TRBJ2-7
TGTGCCACCAGCAGAGATCGCGGCATCTACGAGCAGTACTTC
CATSRDRGIYEQYF
>12|-|TRBV7-6|-|TRBJ2-1
TGTGCCAGCAGCTTTAGGGGGAATGAGCAGTTCTTC
CASSFRGNEQFF
>15|TRBD1|TRBV19|-|TRBJ2-7
TGTGCCAGTAGTCTATACGGGACAGGGGGCTACGAGCAGTACTTC
CASSLYGTGGYEQYF
>14|-|TRBV18|-|TRBJ1-5
TGTGCCAGCTCACTAAAAAGCCAGGCCCAGCCCCAGCATTTT
CASSLKSQAQPQHF
>15|-|TRBV7-2|-|TRBJ1-5
TGTGCCAGCAGCCTAGTGGGGGGTAGCAATCAGCCCCAGCATTTT
CASSLVGGSNQPQHF
>11|-|TRBV6-2/TRBV6-3|many|TRBJ2-1
TGTGCCAGCAGCGATCGGCGGACACAGTTCTTC
CASSDRRTQFF
>16|-|TRBV19|-|TRBJ2-1
TGTGCCAGTAGTATGGCCTTTCAGGCCTCCTACAATGAGCAGTTCTTC
CASSMAFQASYNEQFF
>13|-|TRBV12-3/TRBV12-4|-|TRBJ1-2
TGTGCCAGCAGTTTTGGCTGGAGCCATGGCTACACCTTC
CASSFGWSHGYTF
>17|-|TRBV21-1|-|TRBJ2-1
TGTGCCAGCAGCTCCGAGGGGGTGGGGGCCTCCGACAATGAGCAGTTCTTC
CASSSEGVGASDNEQFF
>18|-|TRBV27|-|TRBJ2-3
TGTGCCAGCAGTTTACTCCACGTAGCGGACCTTAGCACAGATACGCAGTATTTT
CASSLLHVADLSTDTQYF
>17|TRBD1|TRBV3-1/TRBV3-2|-|TRBJ1-3
TGTGCCAGCAGCCAAGAGGGACGGGGGACAGCTGGAAACACCATATATTTT
CASSQEGRGTAGNTIYF
>12|TRBD1|TRBV29-1|-|TRBJ1-4
TGCAGCGTTCAGGGGGCAGATGAAAAACTGTTTTTT
CSVQGADEKLFF
>14|TRBD1|TRBV27|-|TRBJ2-3
TGTGCCAGCTGTTATGGGACAGGGTTGGATACGCAGTATTTT
CASCYGTGLDTQYF
>14|-|TRBV19|-|TRBJ1-2
TGTGCCAGTAGTATAGGTGACGGAGGCTATGGCTACACCTTC
CASSIGDGGYGYTF
>15|TRBD1|TRBV18|-|TRBJ1-5
TGTGCCAGCTCACCAGGACAGGGGGCAGGGCAGCCCCAGCATTTT
CASSPGQGAGQPQHF
>14|-|TRBV6-5|-|TRBJ2-2
TGTGCCAGCAGTTTCAAGGGGTACGCCGGGGAGCTGTTTTTT
CASSFKGYAGELFF
>13|TRBD1|TRBV11-3|-|TRBJ1-4
TGTGCCAGCAGCCCGGGGACAGGGCAAAAACTGTTTTTT
CASSPGTGQKLFF
>15|TRBD1|TRBV19|few|TRBJ1-5
TGTGCCAGTAGTAGCCGGGACAGTGACAATCAGCCCCAGCATTTT
CASSSRDSDNQPQHF
>15|TRBD1|TRBV5-6|-|TRBJ1-5
TGTGCCAGCAGCTTGAGACAGGGGTTAGAACAGCCCCAGCATTTT
CASSLRQGLEQPQHF
>10|-|TRBV29-1|once|TRBJ2-3
TGCAGCGTTACTAGCAGTACGCAGTATTTT
CSVTSSTQYF
>15|-|TRBV19|-|TRBJ2-3
TGTGCCAGTAGTATTGAGCGCATCCGGGCAGATACGCAGTATTTT
CASSIERIRADTQYF
>17|TRBD2|TRBV6-2/TRBV6-3|-|TRBJ2-3
TGTGCCAGCAGCCGTGGGCCGGGACTAGGAGCGGCAGATACGCAGTATTTT
CASSRGPGLGAADTQYF
>13|-|TRBV6-6|-|TRBJ2-1
TGTGCCAGCAGCCCGGATCGGGATAATGAGCAGTTCTTC
CASSPDRDNEQFF